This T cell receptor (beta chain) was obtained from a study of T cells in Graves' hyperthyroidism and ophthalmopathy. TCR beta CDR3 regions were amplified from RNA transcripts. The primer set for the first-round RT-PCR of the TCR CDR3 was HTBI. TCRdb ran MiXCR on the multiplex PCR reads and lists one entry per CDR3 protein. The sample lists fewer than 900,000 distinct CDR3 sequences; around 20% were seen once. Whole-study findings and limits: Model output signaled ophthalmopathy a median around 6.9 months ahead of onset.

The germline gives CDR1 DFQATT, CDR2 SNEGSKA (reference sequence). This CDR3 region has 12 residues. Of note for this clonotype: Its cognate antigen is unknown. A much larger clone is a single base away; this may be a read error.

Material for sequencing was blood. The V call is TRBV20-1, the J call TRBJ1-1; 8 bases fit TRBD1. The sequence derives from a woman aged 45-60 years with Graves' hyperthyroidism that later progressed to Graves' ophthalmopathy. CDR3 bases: TGCAGTGCAACTGACAGGGGCCCTGAAGCTCTCTTT. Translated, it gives CSATDRGPEALF.